The source of this T cell receptor beta chain is a study of human T cells and chemical hapten exposure. Study-wide background: There were per-sample TCR yield variations, arising mainly from small pooled library volume differences.

Germline V gives CDR1 SQVTM, CDR2 ANQGSEA. Deletions cut 0 bases from V and 1 base from J, with 13 bases between. This CDR3 has 16 amino acids. General observations from the study: High-frequency TCRs, those above 1 in 1000, stayed the same after DPC sensitization.

The sample holds a few counts of this clonotype. The antigen is undetermined. The time point was: healthy volunteer bleed at 2 weeks. The total RNA was obtained from whole blood that was not fractionated. The study used a library that attached unique molecular identifiers to individual cDNA molecules. Original analysis: Samples contained a median of roughly 96,000 TCRs, with a range of roughly 20,000 to 700,000. TCRdb independently ran MiXCR on the RACE reads; one entry per CDR3 protein. The V and J calls, along with clone size, are taken from TCRdb and not from the paper's own processing. The sample lists around 45,000 distinct CDR3 sequences, nearly 4.5% occurring once.

Sequenced: whole blood. This clonotype was obtained from a human donor in good health. Some clones in this sample may be carry-over from other donors' samples. The chain joins TRBV29-1 to TRBJ2-1; perhaps TRBD1 as D (6 bases). The CDR3 DNA reads TGCAGCGTTGAAGATCTTACAGGGTGGTCCTACAATGAGCAGTTCTTC. Translating it yields CSVEDLTGWSYNEQFF.